Each of the 31 T cell receptor beta chains below was sequenced from the same sample in a study of blood T cell repertoires in COVID-19. Clones were read by immunoSEQ multiplex PCR, and TCRdb kept only the in-frame ones, dropping some. The sample holds around 50,000 clones; approximately 86% are singletons and the top ten take less than 3%. Sequencing was carried out using peripheral blood. The origin of the receptors is a woman aged 80 or older with acute or convalescent COVID-19.

This clone came up a few times. The chain couples TRBV6-5 to TRBJ2-3; 9 nucleotides match TRBD1. CDR1 and CDR2 (germline): MNHEY, SVGAGI. The ends lost 4 bases at V and 2 bases at J; junction bases unmatched: 7. This CDR3 spans 16 amino acids. CDR3 residues: CASSSRQGGSTDTQYF. Here the CDR3 DNA reads TGTGCCAGCAGTTCCCGACAGGGGGGTTCCACAGATACGCAGTATTTT.

The chain uses TRBV16 and TRBJ1-5; a possible D gene is TRBD1 (5 bases). Looked up from germline, CDR1 is KGHSY and CDR2 is FQNENV. The CDR3 spans 13 residues. Between the trimmed V and J ends, which lost 6 bases and 2 bases, there was a span of 8 bases. This CDR3 is CASRPTGNQPQHF. The DNA of the CDR3 is TGTGCCAGCAGACCGACAGGCAATCAGCCCCAGCATTTT.

CDR3 in amino acids: CASSQEGRSYGYTF. The CDR3 DNA reads as TGCGCCAGCAGCCAAGAAGGCCGGAGCTATGGCTACACCTTC. The chain joins TRBV4-1 to TRBJ1-2; the D is unclear. The germline V and J ends were trimmed by 0 bases and 4 bases, with 9 bases remaining between them. CDR3 length: 14 amino acids. The germline V gene has CDR1 MGHRA and CDR2 YSYEKL.

This sequence joins TRBV6-5 and TRBJ1-6; D unclear. The germline gives CDR1 MNHEY, CDR2 SVGAGI. V was clipped by 0 bases and J by 6 bases, with 6 bases between them. The CDR3 runs to 14 residues. The CDR3 DNA sequence: TGTGCCAGCAGTTACTCGAGCCTTAATTCACCCCTCCACTTT. Its protein product is CASSYSSLNSPLHF.

The count of this clone is one. The rearrangement uses TRBV19 and TRBJ2-7; D is uncertain. Germline lookup yields CDR1 LNHDA and CDR2 SQIVND (reference sequence). Trimming cost V 2 bases and J 1 base, with 6 bases left between them. The CDR3 covers 13 residues. The CDR3, as DNA: TGTGCCAGTAGTATATCGCGATCCTACGAGCAGTACTTC. This sequence encodes CASSISRSYEQYF.

The V gene is TRBV19, the J gene TRBJ1-5; D is unresolved. In germline, CDR1 is LNHDA, CDR2 SQIVND (reference sequence). Trimming took off 0 bases at V and 4 bases at J, with 7 bases between the two ends. There are 14 residues in the CDR3. The CDR3 region has the DNA TGTGCCAGTAGTATAGATCGGGTAAATCAGCCCCAGCATTTT. Translation: CASSIDRVNQPQHF. The complete variable domain, with remaining parts taken from reference TRBV19 and TRBJ1-5, reads DGGITQSPKYLFRKEGQNVTLSCEQNLNHDAMYWYRQDPGQGLRLIYYSQIVNDFQKGDIAEGYSVSREKKESFPLTVTSAQKNPTAFYLCASSIDRVNQPQHFGDGTRLSIL.

The chain employs TRBV5-6 and TRBJ1-4, with a tentative D call TRBD1 (6 bases). The length of the CDR3 is 14 residues. In germline, CDR1 is SGHDT, CDR2 YYEEEE. Trimming took off 1 base at V and 7 bases at J, with 11 bases between the two ends. This chain's CDR3 is CASSLRGLGEKLFF. CDR3 nucleotide sequence: TGTGCCAGCAGCTTGAGGGGGTTGGGTGAAAAACTGTTTTTT.

The genes are TRBV3-1 (or the pseudogene TRBV3-2) and TRBJ1-6; D not certain. Germline loops: CDR1 LGHDT, CDR2 YNNKEL (reference sequence). V lost 1 base and J 1 base, leaving 5 bases between the germline ends. The CDR3 runs 15 residues. The CDR3 spells CASSQGQSYNSPLHF. CDR3 bases: TGTGCCAGCAGCCAAGGGCAGTCCTATAATTCACCCCTCCACTTT.

CDR3 sequence reads: CASSFRDRGPEQYF. The CDR3 nucleotides are TGTGCCAGCAGCTTCCGGGACAGGGGGCCCGAGCAGTACTTC. The V and J genes are TRBV5-4 and TRBJ2-7; 12 bases agree with TRBD1. Germline CDR1 is SGHNT and CDR2 is YYREEE (reference sequence). CDR3 length: 14 amino acids. The junction had 3 bases not matched to a gene; V was cut back by 2 bases and J by 6 bases.

The V gene is TRBV30, the J gene TRBJ1-3; D not certain. Trimming took 7 bases from V and 1 from J, leaving 8 bases between them. The CDR3 loop spans 12 amino acids. CDR1 GTSNPN and CDR2 SVGIG come from the germline V gene (reference sequence). The CDR3 reads CASGYSGNTIYF. As DNA, the CDR3 is TGTGCCTCAGGCTATTCTGGAAACACCATATATTTT.

A word on this clone: This same CDR3 is encoded by further DNA sequences in the sample. V and J are TRBV5-1 and TRBJ2-7; 8 bases are a match to TRBD1. The CDR3 extends over 15 amino acids. Per germline, CDR1 SGHRS and CDR2 YFSETQ. V lost 4 bases, J lost 0 bases, and 6 bases stayed unmatched. This CDR3 is CASSPGQGSSYEQYF. Written as DNA, the CDR3 is TGCGCCAGCAGCCCAGGACAGGGTTCCTCCTACGAGCAGTACTTC.

This chain connects TRBV11-2 to TRBJ1-6, with D possibly TRBD1 on 6 matching bases. Trimming pared 2 bases from V and 9 bases from J, leaving 14 bases between. This CDR3 spans 15 amino acids. Per the germline V gene, CDR1 is SGHAT and CDR2 is FQNNGV. The CDR3 bases are TGTGCCAGCAGCTTAAATAACAGGGAAAGTTCACCCCTCCACTTT. Amino acids: CASSLNNRESSPLHF.

The V and J genes are TRBV6-5 and TRBJ1-1; D is perhaps TRBD1 (5 bases). V was clipped by 5 bases and J by 4 bases, with 11 bases between them. The CDR3 covers 13 residues. The V gene's germline CDR1 is MNHEY and CDR2 SVGAGI. The DNA for the CDR3 is TGTGCCAGCAGTCCCTACGGGGGCACTGAAGCTTTCTTT. It is translated as CASSPYGGTEAFF.

This clone came up a few times. The genes are TRBV5-5 and TRBJ1-1; tentative D call: TRBD1 (5 bases). Trimming removed 9 bases from V and 3 bases from J, with 18 bases in between. The CDR3 totals 14 residues. From germline, CDR1 is SGHKS and CDR2 YYEKEE (reference sequence). The CDR3 sequence: CATSGGRRDTEAFF. Written as DNA, the CDR3 is TGTGCCACCTCGGGGGGTCGGAGGGACACTGAAGCTTTCTTT.

J is TRBJ1-1 and V is TRBV5-1, with D perhaps matching TRBD1 (5 bases). The CDR3 is 15 amino acids. The V end lost 4 bases, the J end lost 1 base, and 14 bases lay between the germline ends. Germline V gene lookup returns CDR1 SGHRS and CDR2 YFSETQ. The CDR3 DNA sequence: TGCGCCAGCAGCACGGCAGGGCCGAAGAACACTGAAGCTTTCTTT. Amino acid sequence: CASSTAGPKNTEAFF.

The chain has TRBV2 and TRBJ2-5; possibly TRBD2 for D (5 bases). The V gene lost 7 bases and the J gene lost 0 bases, with 24 bases spanning the gap. The germline V gene encodes CDR1 SNHLY and CDR2 FYNNEI. The CDR3 has 18 residues. The CDR3: CASTLRRVGGSNQETQYF. The CDR3 region has the DNA TGTGCCAGCACCCTACGGCGGGTAGGCGGGTCCAACCAAGAGACCCAGTACTTC.

The chain is built from TRBV2 and TRBJ1-6, with TRBD1 matching 8 bases. In germline, CDR1 is SNHLY, CDR2 FYNNEI. V was pared by 7 bases and J by 1 base, with 12 bases of the junction left unmatched. The CDR3 consists of 18 residues. CDR3 sequence (DNA): TGTGCCAGCACCTCCTGGGGCAGGGGGCTTTCCTATAATTCACCCCTCCACTTT. Translation gives CASTSWGRGLSYNSPLHF.

The CDR3 nucleotides are TGTGCCAGCAGCCGTCTAGCGGGGGAGACAGAGCAGTACTTC. Amino acid sequence: CASSRLAGETEQYF. The chain carries TRBV7-2 and TRBJ2-7, with 10 bases matching TRBD2. V lost 5 bases and J lost 7; bases outside the gene matches: 8. The CDR3 consists of 14 residues. The germline V gene encodes CDR1 SGHTA and CDR2 FQGNSA.

This clone was picked up one time. Here the CDR3 reads CASSFRLAGGGQETQYF. DNA of the CDR3: TGTGCCAGCAGTTTTCGACTAGCGGGGGGAGGGCAAGAGACCCAGTACTTC. The V gene is TRBV27, the J gene TRBJ2-5; TRBD2 matches at 13 bases. V shed 3 bases, J shed 2 bases, and the junction held 6 bases outside the gene matches. This CDR3 spans 17 amino acids. Germline loops: CDR1 MNHEY, CDR2 SMNVEV (reference sequence).

This chain connects TRBV2 to TRBJ2-7; TRBD2 matches at 7 bases. Losses at the gene ends were 6 bases for V and 2 bases for J; bases not matched to a gene: 7. The CDR3 loop spans 14 amino acids. CDR1 and CDR2 (germline): SNHLY, FYNNEI. The CDR3 protein is CASRAAGEAYEQYF. CDR3 DNA: TGTGCCAGCAGGGCGGCGGGGGAGGCCTACGAGCAGTACTTC.

The chain is built from TRBV5-1 and TRBJ2-2; 7 nucleotides match TRBD1. The trim removed 0 bases at V and 0 bases at J, leaving 5 bases unmatched. The germline V gene has CDR1 SGHRS and CDR2 YFSETQ. The CDR3 has 17 residues. CDR3 in DNA: TGCGCCAGCAGCTTGGGGCCGGGACAGTCGAACACCGGGGAGCTGTTTTTT. It codes for CASSLGPGQSNTGELFF.

This chain joins TRBV7-2 and TRBJ1-6, with D possibly being TRBD1 (5 bases). Germline CDR1 SGHTA, CDR2 FQGNSA. CDR3 length: 16 residues. Trimming pared 3 bases from V and 3 bases from J, leaving 12 bases between. CDR3 in amino acids: CASSLRQIGYNSPLHF. CDR3 bases: TGTGCCAGCAGCTTGCGACAGATAGGCTATAATTCACCCCTCCACTTT.

In its sample, this clone was seen once. The chain combines TRBV18 with TRBJ2-7; D is ambiguous. This CDR3 is built from 12 residues. CDR1 is KGHSH, CDR2 LQKENI, per germline. V was trimmed by 5 bases and J by 3 bases, leaving 8 bases between them. The CDR3 loop reads CASSSYSYEQYF. CDR3 DNA sequence: TGTGCCAGCTCAAGTTACAGCTACGAGCAGTACTTC.

The chain combines TRBV6-6 with TRBJ1-1, with D unclear. There are 14 residues in the CDR3. V was cut by 7 bases and J by 3 bases, with 15 bases left in between. Germline V gene data show CDR1 as MNHNY and CDR2 as SVGAGI (reference sequence). The CDR3 DNA follows: TGTGCCAGCATCCGCGGGATAACGGACACTGAAGCTTTCTTT. Protein product: CASIRGITDTEAFF.

The V gene is TRBV5-5, the J gene TRBJ2-1, with D tentatively TRBD2 (5 bases). The CDR3 length is 15 residues. The germline CDR1 and CDR2 sequences are SGHKS and YYEKEE (reference sequence). The V and J ends lost 1 base and 6 bases respectively, with 14 bases between them. The CDR3 region has the DNA TGTGCCAGCAGCTTGAAAAGCGGCTCTAGCAATGAGCAGTTCTTC. Amino acids: CASSLKSGSSNEQFF.

The chain has TRBV19 and TRBJ2-2; 8 bases map to TRBD1. Losses at the gene ends were 5 bases for V and 7 bases for J; bases not matched to a gene: 3. Germline CDR1 is LNHDA and CDR2 is SQIVND (reference sequence). This CDR3 is 13 amino acids long. CDR3 loop: CASSQGAGGELFF. The DNA of the CDR3 is TGTGCCAGTAGTCAGGGGGCCGGCGGGGAGCTGTTTTTT. The full variable domain, completed using reference TRBV19 and TRBJ2-2, is DGGITQSPKYLFRKEGQNVTLSCEQNLNHDAMYWYRQDPGQGLRLIYYSQIVNDFQKGDIAEGYSVSREKKESFPLTVTSAQKNPTAFYLCASSQGAGGELFFGEGSRLTVL.

The V and J genes are TRBV6-5 and TRBJ2-1; 9 nucleotides agree with TRBD1. V was pared by 5 bases and J by 9 bases, with 5 bases of the junction left unmatched. The CDR3 runs 13 residues. Germline-derived CDR1 and CDR2 are MNHEY and SVGAGI. The CDR3 DNA reads as TGTGCCAGCAGTACTACAGGGGGCATTGAGCAGTTCTTC. Its translation is CASSTTGGIEQFF.

The CDR3 nucleotides read TGTGCCAGCAGTGGAGCTGGCAGGGGCAATCAGCCCCAGCATTTT. Translation gives CASSGAGRGNQPQHF. The rearrangement uses TRBV2 and TRBJ1-5, with a tentative D call TRBD1 (5 bases). Deletions cut 4 bases from V and 2 bases from J, with 12 bases between. Germline CDR1 and CDR2: SNHLY and FYNNEI. The CDR3 has 15 amino acids.

V gene TRBV20-1 combines with J gene TRBJ2-7; D is perhaps TRBD1 (6 bases). The V gene's germline CDR1 is DFQATT and CDR2 SNEGSKA (reference sequence). The CDR3 has 11 residues. The V and J ends lost 6 bases and 9 bases respectively, with 15 bases between them. The DNA for the CDR3 is TGCAGTGCAAGGTGGGAGACAGGGCAGTACTTC. Protein sequence: CSARWETGQYF.

The gene calls are TRBV7-9 and TRBJ1-1, with TRBD1 matching over 9 bases. The CDR3 covers 14 residues. The J segment lost 4 bases and the V segment lost 2 bases, leaving 2 bases of the junction unmatched. Germline V lookup: CDR1 SEHNR, CDR2 FQNEAQ (reference sequence). The CDR3 is CASSLTGGITEAFF. CDR3 nucleotide sequence: TGTGCCAGCAGCTTAACAGGGGGCATCACTGAAGCTTTCTTT.

The chain couples TRBV7-2 to TRBJ1-2, with 8 bases aligning to TRBD1. V gave up 4 bases and J gave up 7 bases; unmatched junction bases: 8. Germline V gene data show CDR1 as SGHTA and CDR2 as FQGNSA. The CDR3 has 14 amino acids. CDR3 residues: CASSYIDRGGGYTF. CDR3 sequence (DNA): TGTGCCAGCAGCTATATCGACAGGGGAGGTGGCTACACCTTC. The full variable domain, rest sourced from reference TRBV7-2 and TRBJ1-2, is GAGVSQSPSNKVTEKGKDVELRCDPISGHTALYWYRQSLGQGLEFLIYFQGNSAPDKSGLPSDRFSAERTGGSVSTLTIQRTQQEDSAVYLCASSYIDRGGGYTFGSGTRLTVV.